One and the same sample provided the 17 T cell receptor beta chains below, sequenced in a study of shared clonotypes between healthy human individuals. Using immunoSEQ multiplex PCR, the repertoire was profiled, and TCRdb retains in-frame clones only, with some absent. The table has around 2.3 million clones, approximately 96% seen once. Sequenced input: naive CD4+ T cells sorted from blood. Noted subset: CD45RA+ positively selected. The receptors come from a man aged 18 to 30 in good health.

The rearrangement uses TRBV2 and TRBJ2-7; D not certain. CDR1 SNHLY and CDR2 FYNNEI come from the germline V gene. With 8 bases removed from V and 2 bases from J, the gap between germline ends came to 16 bases. The CDR3 consists of 14 residues. The CDR3 coding sequence is TGTGCCAGCCGGATGACGGGCCGGACCTACGAGCAGTACTTC. Its protein product is CASRMTGRTYEQYF.

The chain links TRBV4-3 to TRBJ2-7; D possibly corresponds to TRBD2 (6 bases). Deletions cut 1 base from V and 4 bases from J, with 11 bases between. Germline V lookup: CDR1 LGHNA, CDR2 YSLEER. This CDR3 is built from 14 residues. The CDR3 region is CASSQGREVYEQYF. The DNA of the CDR3 is TGCGCCAGCAGCCAAGGAAGGGAGGTGTACGAGCAGTACTTC.

The CDR3 is CASSSESLVTYEQYF. CDR3 sequence (DNA): TGTGCCAGCAGTTCCGAATCCCTAGTGACCTACGAGCAGTACTTC. The chain couples TRBV28 to TRBJ2-7, with D unresolved. Per the germline V gene, CDR1 is MDHEN and CDR2 is SYDVKM. Trimming shortened V by 4 bases and J by 2 bases, and 15 bases separated the two germline ends. This CDR3 contains 15 residues. Together with reference TRBV28 and TRBJ2-7, the CDR3 gives the full variable domain: DVKVTQSSRYLVKRTGEKVFLECVQDMDHENMFWYRQDPGLGLRLIYFSYDVKMKEKGDIPEGYSVSREKKERFSLILESASTNQTSMYLCASSSESLVTYEQYFGPGTRLTVT.

The V and J genes are TRBV11-2 and TRBJ1-6; D remains ambiguous. CDR3 length: 15 residues. Germline V lookup: CDR1 SGHAT, CDR2 FQNNGV. The V and J ends lost 0 bases and 10 bases respectively, with 13 bases between them. CDR3 in amino acids: CASSLEGGMGSPLHF. CDR3 nucleotides: TGTGCCAGCAGCTTAGAAGGCGGGATGGGGTCACCCCTCCACTTT.

The chain recombines TRBV7-2 with TRBJ2-1, with D unresolved. The CDR3 has 15 amino acids. The germline CDR1 and CDR2 sequences are SGHTA and FQGNSA. V lost 4 bases and J 7 bases, leaving 17 bases between the germline ends. The DNA of the CDR3 is TGTGCCAGCAGCTCAGGCGACCTGGTGGGGAATGAGCAGTTCTTC. Translating gives CASSSGDLVGNEQFF.

V usage is TRBV14 and J usage is TRBJ1-6, with D hard to call. The CDR3 contains 13 residues. Germline lookup yields CDR1 SGHDN and CDR2 FVKESK. V lost 2 bases and J 4 bases, leaving 3 bases between the germline ends. CDR3 DNA: TGTGCCAGCAGCCAACTTTATAATTCACCCCTCCACTTT. It specifies CASSQLYNSPLHF.

The rearrangement joins TRBV5-4 to TRBJ2-7; possible D gene TRBD2, 6 bases. Germline-derived CDR1 and CDR2 are SGHNT and YYREEE (reference sequence). Trimming took off 2 bases at V and 3 bases at J, with 15 bases between the two ends. There are 15 residues in the CDR3. Here the CDR3 reads CASSFYQRVIYEQYF. The CDR3 coding sequence is TGTGCCAGCAGCTTCTACCAGCGGGTAATCTACGAGCAGTACTTC.

V usage is TRBV10-1 and J usage is TRBJ1-3; D perhaps matches TRBD1 (5 bases). Germline CDR1 and CDR2: WNHNN and SYGVQD (reference sequence). The CDR3 consists of 13 residues. Deletions cut 4 bases from V and 4 bases from J, with 8 bases between. The chain's CDR3 is CASSGTGGNTIYF. The CDR3 region has the DNA TGCGCCAGCAGTGGTACAGGAGGAAACACCATATATTTT.

The chain is built from TRBV30 and TRBJ2-5, with 13 positions matching TRBD2. The CDR3 consists of 14 residues. V lost 5 bases and J lost 4; bases outside the gene matches: 4. Germline V gives CDR1 GTSNPN, CDR2 SVGIG (reference sequence). CDR3 loop: CAWRTSGSPETQYF. The CDR3 nucleotides are TGTGCCTGGCGGACTAGCGGGAGCCCAGAGACCCAGTACTTC.

V usage is TRBV7-6 and J usage is TRBJ2-1, with 10 bases matching TRBD2. Germline assignment: CDR1 SGHVS and CDR2 FNYEAQ. The CDR3 is made up of 19 amino acids. The trim removed 1 base at V and 0 bases at J, leaving 9 bases unmatched. CDR3 protein: CASSLVLAGSSSSYNEQFF. For the CDR3, the DNA is TGTGCCAGCAGCTTAGTACTAGCGGGGAGTTCGAGCTCCTACAATGAGCAGTTCTTC.

The V call is TRBV29-1, the J call TRBJ2-3; a possible D gene is TRBD2 (6 bases). Trimming pared 2 bases from V and 3 bases from J, leaving 18 bases between. Per germline, CDR1 SQVTM and CDR2 ANQGSEA. This CDR3 is 16 amino acids long. CDR3 sequence (DNA): TGCAGCGTTGAAAGGGTCAGGAGGGTAGGGACAGATACGCAGTATTTT. Its protein is CSVERVRRVGTDTQYF.

The rearrangement joins TRBV11-2 to TRBJ2-7; TRBD1 matches at 7 bases. The CDR3 extends over 14 amino acids. CDR1 is SGHAT, CDR2 FQNNGV, per germline. Trimming at V came to 5 bases and at J to 2 bases, leaving 6 bases not matched to a gene. The CDR3 bases are TGTGCCAGCAGCGAGAGGACAGGTCCCTACGAGCAGTACTTC. This translates into CASSERTGPYEQYF.

This rearrangement joins TRBV6-1 to TRBJ2-7; D is unclear. This CDR3 is 14 amino acids long. Germline V CDR1 and CDR2: MNHNS, SASEGT. Trimming left V 6 bases short and J 7 bases short, with 19 bases between. The CDR3 DNA reads as TGTGCCAGCAGGAACCTCTTGGGAAGCCCAGAGCAGTACTTC. It translates to CASRNLLGSPEQYF.

The chain links TRBV6-5 to TRBJ1-5, with D hard to call. Trimming took 5 bases from V and 0 from J, leaving 11 bases between them. CDR3 size: 15 residues. CDR1 MNHEY and CDR2 SVGAGI come from the germline V gene. The CDR3 sequence is CASSPLINSNQPQHF. The DNA for the CDR3 is TGTGCCAGCAGTCCCCTTATAAATAGCAATCAGCCCCAGCATTTT.

The chain is built from TRBV4-3 and TRBJ1-1, with D perhaps TRBD1 (6 bases). The CDR3 contains 16 residues. V lost 1 base and J 5 bases, leaving 17 bases between the germline ends. CDR1 is LGHNA and CDR2 is YSLEER in the germline V gene. The CDR3 is CASSQANQGRFTEAFF. As DNA, the CDR3 is TGCGCCAGCAGCCAAGCGAACCAGGGGCGATTTACTGAAGCTTTCTTT.

V is TRBV2 and J is TRBJ1-4; 9 nucleotides match TRBD1. V dropped 10 bases and J dropped 5; count of bases not matched to a gene: 8. This CDR3 comprises 14 residues. Germline lookup yields CDR1 SNHLY and CDR2 FYNNEI. The CDR3 nucleotides read TGTGCCACGGGACAGGGATTAGCGAATGAAAAACTGTTTTTT. It is translated as CATGQGLANEKLFF.

The chain carries TRBV27 and TRBJ2-2, with D perhaps matching TRBD1 or TRBD2 (5 bases each). Germline V CDR1 and CDR2: MNHEY, SMNVEV (reference sequence). The V end was cut by 11 bases, the J end by 4 bases, with 20 bases between. This CDR3 spans 15 amino acids. The CDR3 DNA follows: TGTGCCTCTCGACCGGGGACGGAACTCACCGGGGAGCTGTTTTTT. It yields the protein CASRPGTELTGELFF.